This entry lists 27 T cell receptor beta chains sequenced from one sample in a study of cytomegalovirus exposure and HLA in healthy donors. Primers included in the PCR were 60 Vbeta and 13 Jbeta primers. Here immunoSEQ multiplex PCR was the method, and the copy in TCRdb shows in-frame clones only, minus some. The profile shows about 130,000 clones, around 80% of them singletons. The sample was PBMCs. The source of these receptors is a woman aged 40 to 49 in good health and CMV-seronegative.

Of note for this clone: The junction and the germline gene differ at one end; a read error may be behind it. The chain is built from TRBV27 and TRBJ2-6, with 9 bases that match TRBD1. The CDR3 loop spans 17 amino acids. CDR1 and CDR2 (germline): MNHEY, SMNVEV (reference sequence). The CDR3 here is CASSIRDRGSGANGLTF. The CDR3 coding sequence is TGTGCCAGCAGTATAAGAGACAGGGGGTCTGGGGCCAACGGCCTGACTTTC.

The chain employs TRBV7-9 and TRBJ1-5, with TRBD1 matching 7 bases. V was clipped by 1 base and J by 2 bases; unmatched bases: 5. Germline CDR1 and CDR2: SEHNR and FQNEAQ (reference sequence). The CDR3 is made up of 16 amino acids. In nucleotides, the CDR3 is TGTGCCAGCAGCTTAGGTAAGGGGGCCGGCAATCAGCCCCAGCATTTT. It encodes CASSLGKGAGNQPQHF. The full variable domain, rest sourced from reference TRBV7-9 and TRBJ1-5, is DTGVSQNPRHKITKRGQNVTFRCDPISEHNRLYWYRQTLGQGPEFLTYFQNEAQLEKSRLLSDRFSAERPKGSFSTLEIQRTEQGDSAMYLCASSLGKGAGNQPQHFGDGTRLSIL.

The V call is TRBV6-5, the J call TRBJ2-7; D ambiguous. CDR3 length equals 14 residues. Looked up from germline, CDR1 is MNHEY and CDR2 is SVGAGI. V was cut by 6 bases and J by 6 bases, with 18 bases left in between. This CDR3 is CASRINSPSGEQYF. Here the CDR3 DNA reads TGTGCCAGCAGAATCAACTCCCCTAGTGGCGAGCAGTACTTC.

The CDR3 loop reads CASSLAGPQAETQYF. The CDR3 region has the DNA TGTGCCAGCAGCTTAGCGGGGCCTCAGGCGGAGACCCAGTACTTC. This chain connects TRBV7-9 to TRBJ2-5; a possible D gene is TRBD1 (5 bases). Germline CDR1 is SEHNR and CDR2 is FQNEAQ (reference sequence). V was shortened by 0 bases and J by 5 bases, with 13 bases between the two germline ends. The length of the CDR3 is 15 residues.

The rearrangement joins TRBV2 to TRBJ1-2; D uncertain. CDR1 SNHLY and CDR2 FYNNEI come from the germline V gene. Trimming pared 7 bases from V and 0 bases from J, leaving 12 bases between. The CDR3 extends over 14 amino acids. The CDR3 DNA follows: TGTGCCAGCATTCAAGACGGAGCTAACTATGGCTACACCTTC. This codes for CASIQDGANYGYTF. The entire variable domain, with the rest obtained from reference TRBV2 and TRBJ1-2, is as follows: EPEVTQTPSHQVTQMGQEVILRCVPISNHLYFYWYRQILGQKVEFLVSFYNNEISEKSEIFDDQFSVERPDGSNFTLKIRSTKLEDSAMYFCASIQDGANYGYTFGSGTRLTVV.

The chain is built from TRBV28 and TRBJ1-6; D may be TRBD1 (5 bases). The germline V gene has CDR1 MDHEN and CDR2 SYDVKM. The CDR3 loop spans 13 amino acids. Trimming removed 5 bases at V and 15 bases at J, with 17 bases between. Written as DNA, the CDR3 is TGTGCCAGCAGTGTCCTGGGGCAGGCAGGCCTCCACTTT. Translated: CASSVLGQAGLHF.

The chain combines TRBV5-1 with TRBJ2-7; 9 positions match TRBD1. Looked up from germline, CDR1 is SGHRS and CDR2 is YFSETQ. The CDR3 consists of 17 residues. J was trimmed by 1 base and V by 1 base; bases with no gene match: 9. The CDR3 bases are TGCGCCAGCAGCTTGAGAACAGGGGGCGAAGGGTCCTACGAGCAGTACTTC. Translation: CASSLRTGGEGSYEQYF.

V and J are TRBV25-1 and TRBJ1-2; D is undetermined. From germline, CDR1 is MGHDK and CDR2 SYGVNS. The CDR3 runs to 14 residues. The ends were cut back, 5 bases at V and 0 bases at J, with 10 bases in the middle. The DNA of the CDR3 is TGTGCCAGCAGTCCCCAGACACCTAACTATGGCTACACCTTC. Encoded protein: CASSPQTPNYGYTF.

This chain joins TRBV5-1 and TRBJ2-5, with a possible D match to TRBD1 (6 bases). The CDR3 consists of 13 residues. The germline V gene has CDR1 SGHRS and CDR2 YFSETQ. With 4 bases removed from V and 5 bases from J, the gap between germline ends came to 12 bases. The CDR3 protein is CASSVRGKETQYF. The DNA for the CDR3 is TGCGCCAGCAGCGTTAGGGGGAAGGAGACCCAGTACTTC.

This clone was recorded once. This sequence joins TRBV11-3 and TRBJ1-5, with 7 bases that match TRBD1. This CDR3 has 14 residues. Losses at the gene ends were 4 bases for V and 6 bases for J; bases not matched to a gene: 6. Germline V CDR1 and CDR2: SGHNT, YENEEA. The CDR3 loop reads CASSSKTGTQPQHF. In DNA form, the CDR3 reads TGTGCCAGCAGCTCAAAGACAGGGACTCAGCCCCAGCATTTT.

This chain links TRBV6-1 with TRBJ1-1, with unresolved D. This CDR3 comprises 15 residues. The germline V and J ends were trimmed by 11 bases and 3 bases, with 22 bases remaining between them. CDR1 and CDR2 from the germline V gene are MNHNS and SASEGT. DNA for the CDR3: TGTGCCCTAGTGAGAGAGGCTATGAGGGACACTGAAGCTTTCTTT. Its protein is CALVREAMRDTEAFF.

The rearrangement joins TRBV18 to TRBJ1-1; TRBD1 is a possible D gene (5 bases). The V gene's germline CDR1 is KGHSH and CDR2 LQKENI. The V gene lost 2 bases and the J gene lost 7 bases, with 11 bases spanning the gap. This CDR3 is 13 amino acids long. The CDR3 region has the DNA TGTGCCAGCTCACCAAAAACAGGATTTGAAGCTTTCTTT. This gives the protein CASSPKTGFEAFF. Combining the CDR3 with reference TRBV18 and TRBJ1-1 gives the whole variable domain NAGVMQNPRHLVRRRGQEARLRCSPMKGHSHVYWYRQLPEEGLKFMVYLQKENIIDESGMPKERFSAEFPKEGPSILRIQQVVRGDSAAYFCASSPKTGFEAFFGQGTRLTVV.

The chain joins TRBV19 to TRBJ1-2; 8 bases agree with TRBD1. J gave up 3 bases and V 8 bases, and 11 bases lay outside the gene matches. The germline V gene encodes CDR1 LNHDA and CDR2 SQIVND (reference sequence). CDR3 length equals 15 residues. CDR3 amino acids: CASLPSGQGHYGYTF. For the CDR3, the DNA is TGTGCCAGTCTCCCAAGTGGACAGGGACACTATGGCTACACCTTC.

This clone showed up just a few times. The rearrangement joins TRBV6-5 to TRBJ1-5, with 8 bases aligning to TRBD1. The CDR3 length is 15 residues. CDR1 and CDR2 (germline): MNHEY, SVGAGI. V dropped 8 bases and J dropped 3; count of bases not matched to a gene: 9. CDR3 sequence reads: CASAPGQAFNQPQHF. DNA for the CDR3: TGTGCCAGCGCTCCGGGACAGGCTTTCAATCAGCCCCAGCATTTT.

The CDR3 DNA follows: TGTGCCAGCAGCGGATCCGGGACAGGGGGTGGCGAGCAGTACTTC. It encodes CASSGSGTGGGEQYF. V and J are TRBV9 and TRBJ2-7, with TRBD1 identical over 11 bases. Germline V gene lookup returns CDR1 SGDLS and CDR2 YYNGEE. This CDR3 has 15 amino acids. Trimming cost V 3 bases and J 6 bases; bases outside gene matches: 8.

The CDR3 DNA is TGTGCCAGCAGCAGGGACAGGGGGGCTACAGGTGAGCAGTTCTTC. This gives the protein CASSRDRGATGEQFF. The chain has TRBV7-8 and TRBJ2-1; TRBD1 matches at 11 bases. CDR1 is SGHVS, CDR2 FQNEAQ, per germline. The CDR3 is made up of 15 amino acids. Trimming took 5 bases from V and 9 from J; bases not matched to a gene: 9.

The V and J genes are TRBV9 and TRBJ2-3, with a tentative D call TRBD2 (6 bases). In germline, CDR1 is SGDLS, CDR2 YYNGEE. The CDR3 has 16 amino acids. V was shortened by 0 bases and J by 2 bases, with 13 bases between the two germline ends. The CDR3 nucleotides read TGTGCCAGCAGCGTAGCACCGGGAGCTCTCACAGATACGCAGTATTTT. Translation gives CASSVAPGALTDTQYF.

In this sample, this clone turned up a few times. The V gene is TRBV28, the J gene TRBJ2-7, with TRBD1 identical over 8 bases. V was clipped by 3 bases and J by 3 bases; unmatched bases: 7. Germline CDR1 and CDR2: MDHEN and SYDVKM. This CDR3 is built from 15 residues. CDR3 in amino acids: CASSFPDRGGYEQYF. CDR3 bases: TGTGCCAGCAGTTTCCCCGACAGGGGAGGCTACGAGCAGTACTTC.

V is TRBV14 and J is TRBJ1-2, with TRBD1 identical over 9 bases. Looked up from germline, CDR1 is SGHDN and CDR2 is FVKESK. The CDR3 consists of 14 residues. V trimming: 6 bases; J trimming: 8 bases; junction bases outside the gene matches: 10. CDR3 protein: CASRKTSDRGGYTF. CDR3 DNA sequence: TGTGCCAGCAGAAAAACCTCGGACAGGGGCGGCTACACCTTC.

V usage is TRBV5-1 and J usage is TRBJ2-1; D is perhaps TRBD1 (5 bases). This CDR3 is 12 amino acids long. Trimming took off 6 bases at V and 4 bases at J, with 8 bases between the two ends. In germline, CDR1 is SGHRS, CDR2 YFSETQ. DNA for the CDR3: TGCGCCAGCAAGTCAGGGTACAATGAGCAGTTCTTC. Translating gives CASKSGYNEQFF.

This chain joins TRBV7-6 and TRBJ1-2; D is uncertain. Germline V lookup: CDR1 SGHVS, CDR2 FNYEAQ. CDR3 length: 14 residues. The V gene lost 6 bases and the J gene lost 4 bases, with 15 bases spanning the gap. CDR3 amino acids: CASSRTQDGYGYTF. The DNA of the CDR3 is TGTGCCAGCAGTCGTACCCAGGATGGCTATGGCTACACCTTC.

The CDR3: CASSLGAIYGYTF. The CDR3 nucleotides read TGTGCCAGCAGCCTTGGGGCCATCTATGGCTACACCTTC. This chain links TRBV28 with TRBJ1-2; D is possibly TRBD1 (5 bases). Germline V CDR1 and CDR2: MDHEN, SYDVKM. V lost 6 bases, J lost 4 bases, and 12 bases lay in between. The CDR3 is 13 residues long.

The chain is built from TRBV29-1 and TRBJ2-3, with 8 positions matching TRBD1. CDR1 is SQVTM, CDR2 ANQGSEA, per germline. Trimming cost V 2 bases and J 5 bases; bases outside gene matches: 3. This CDR3 has 13 residues. CDR3 sequence reads: CSVEQGAGDTQYF. The DNA of the CDR3 is TGCAGCGTTGAACAGGGGGCCGGAGATACGCAGTATTTT.

This clone is a singleton in its sample. The rearrangement uses TRBV6-1 and TRBJ1-3; 10 nucleotides agree with TRBD1. V gave up 5 bases and J gave up 2 bases; unmatched junction bases: 3. The CDR3 spans 15 residues. Germline CDR1 and CDR2: MNHNS and SASEGT. DNA of the CDR3: TGTGCCAGCAGTCCGACAGGGGGCACTGGAAACACCATATATTTT. It yields the protein CASSPTGGTGNTIYF.

V and J are TRBV30 and TRBJ1-2; 10 nucleotides align to TRBD1. Trimming at V came to 1 base and at J to 8 bases, leaving 10 bases not matched to a gene. The CDR3 length is 15 residues. Germline-derived CDR1 and CDR2 are GTSNPN and SVGIG (reference sequence). The CDR3 nucleotides are TGTGCCTGGAGTGGAAGCGGGACAGGGGCGGGGGGCTACACCTTC. As protein: CAWSGSGTGAGGYTF.

In regard to this clone: Other DNA sequences in the same sample also yield this CDR3. CDR3 in DNA: TGTGCCAGCAGCCCGGGTCCCTGGGCAGATACGCAGTATTTT. It specifies CASSPGPWADTQYF. The rearrangement links TRBV7-3 to TRBJ2-3; no clear D gene. In germline, CDR1 is SGHTA, CDR2 FQGTGA. The V and J ends lost 5 bases and 4 bases respectively, with 13 bases between them. This CDR3 is 14 amino acids long.

The V gene is TRBV6-5, the J gene TRBJ2-5; TRBD2 aligns across 8 bases. The CDR3 has 15 amino acids. V lost 5 bases and J lost 2; bases outside the gene matches: 7. Germline V gene data show CDR1 as MNHEY and CDR2 as SVGAGI. CDR3 coding DNA: TGTGCCAGCAGTGGCCTGACTAGCGCTCAAGAGACCCAGTACTTC. Protein: CASSGLTSAQETQYF.